This TCR beta chain was captured by sequencing in a study of blood T cell repertoires in COVID-19. The CDR3 extends over 15 amino acids. With V trimmed by 4 bases and J by 8 bases, 9 bases remained unmatched. The germline gives CDR1 SGHDT, CDR2 YYEEEE. Those who participated ranged in age from roughly 18 to 90 years and resided in about two dozen US areas. Original processing methods: Cell counts per sample came from amplifying reference gene primers. Sequenced by immunoSEQ multiplex PCR; TCRdb stores in-frame clones only, minus some. That table supplies the V and J calls and clone size; D and trimming were determined from the DNA. The sample comprises roughly 250,000 clones, approximately 88% of which are singletons, and 1.2% rests with the top ten.

The chain joins TRBV5-6 to TRBJ1-6; 7 nucleotides align to TRBD1. Sequencing was done on a sample of PBMCs or T cells enriched from blood (not recorded which). The source of this sequence is a woman aged 40-49 years with acute COVID-19. The CDR3 is CASSLAGGSDSPLHF. The DNA of the CDR3 is TGTGCCAGCAGCCTCGCAGGGGGATCGGATTCACCCCTCCACTTT. The full variable domain, completed using reference TRBV5-6 and TRBJ1-6, is DAGVTQSPTHLIKTRGQQVTLRCSPKSGHDTVSWYQQALGQGPQFIFQYYEEEERQRGNFPDRFSGHQFPNYSSELNVNALLLGDSALYLCASSLAGGSDSPLHFGNGTRLTVT.